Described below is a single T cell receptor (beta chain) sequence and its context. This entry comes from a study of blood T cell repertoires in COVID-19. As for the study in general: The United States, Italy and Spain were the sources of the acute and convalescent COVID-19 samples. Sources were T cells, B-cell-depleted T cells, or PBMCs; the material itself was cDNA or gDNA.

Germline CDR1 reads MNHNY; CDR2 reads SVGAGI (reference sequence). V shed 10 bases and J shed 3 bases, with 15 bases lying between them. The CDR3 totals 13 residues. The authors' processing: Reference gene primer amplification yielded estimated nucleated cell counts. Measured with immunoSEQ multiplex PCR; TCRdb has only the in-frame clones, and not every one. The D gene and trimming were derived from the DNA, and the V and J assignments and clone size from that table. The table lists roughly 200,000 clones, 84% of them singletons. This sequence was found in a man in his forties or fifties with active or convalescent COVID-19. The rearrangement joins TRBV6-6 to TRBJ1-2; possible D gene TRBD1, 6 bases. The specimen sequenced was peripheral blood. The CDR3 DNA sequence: TGTGCCATCGCACAGGGTCGAGACTATGGCTACACCTTC. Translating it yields CAIAQGRDYGYTF.